This record covers a single TCR beta chain. The record originates from a study of T cell responses to AZD1222 COVID-19 vaccine. Repertoires were generated with immunoSEQ multiplex PCR, while TCRdb's copy carries only in-frame clones and drops some. The table has some 92,000 clones, under 95% seen once; the top ten hold 4% to 6%. This CDR3 contains 17 residues. From germline, CDR1 is MDHEN and CDR2 SYDVKM. V was shortened by 6 bases and J by 4 bases, with 24 bases between the two germline ends. This clonotype was sampled from an adult in good health. J is TRBJ1-1 and V is TRBV28; tentative D call: TRBD1 (5 bases). Sequencing used peripheral blood, obtained on day 0 of MenACWY control vaccination. This chain's CDR3 is CASRPRGRTPLGTEAFF. The CDR3 DNA reads as TGTGCCAGCAGGCCTCGGGGCCGAACTCCCCTCGGCACTGAAGCTTTCTTT.